This T cell receptor beta chain is from a study of T cell repertoires in cytomegalovirus infection. Study at large: Public TCR beta signatures marked donors with CMV infection and the matching HLA.

About this clonotype itself: Its antigen is currently unknown.

Study-wide results and caveats: What dominated the ex vivo response were HLA-C-restricted CMV-specific TCR beta clonotypes. Cumulative frequency of public TCR beta families picked out carriers of CMV plus the relevant HLA.

TCRdb passed the reads through MiXCR, listing each CDR3 protein once. The sample yields almost 300,000 distinct CDR3 sequences, roughly a tenth seen once. This sequence originates from a human donor in good health (CMV status not recorded). Some clones in this sample may be carry-over from other donors' samples. The sequenced material came from PBMCs.

The chain's CDR3 is CSARDASRAETSPLHF. The CDR3 nucleotides read TGCAGTGCTAGAGATGCGTCCCGGGCAGAGACTTCACCCCTCCACTTT. This chain joins TRBV20-1 and TRBJ1-6; no definite D call. Trimming took 0 bases from V and 9 from J, leaving 18 bases between them. Per germline, CDR1 DFQATT and CDR2 SNEGSKA (reference sequence). The CDR3 spans 16 residues.